Below, one T cell receptor (beta chain) is given with its context. Its antigen is undetermined. The sample originates from a study of shared clonotypes between healthy human individuals. This table comes from immunoSEQ multiplex PCR, and its TCRdb copy is limited to in-frame clones, with some not included. The table includes roughly 1.5 million clones, under 99% detected once. Healthy and HIV-negative, the adult donors had no recent acute infections or vaccinations. Researchers partitioned CD4+ cells into CD45RA+ naive and CD45RA-negative memory subsets. V gave up 4 bases and J gave up 6 bases; unmatched junction bases: 10. CDR3 length: 16 amino acids. Germline loops: CDR1 SNHLY, CDR2 FYNNEI. Overall study results and limits: Non-shared clonotypes had lower generation probabilities than those shared by all four donors.

Sequencing input: naive CD4+ T cells sorted from blood. Specified subset: CD45RA+ positively selected. The gene calls are TRBV2 and TRBJ2-1, with TRBD2 matching over 9 bases. The sequence was obtained from a man aged 25 to 40 in good health. The CDR3 spells CASSGLAVRPFNEQFF. Here the CDR3 DNA reads TGTGCCAGCAGTGGACTAGCGGTACGGCCCTTCAATGAGCAGTTCTTC.